The 31 T cell receptor beta chains in this list originate from one sample, sequenced in a study of shared clonotypes between healthy human individuals. Generated by immunoSEQ multiplex PCR, the TCRdb table keeps only in-frame clones and is missing some. This sample has about a million clones; 70% to 85% occur once, and the top ten carry about 1.5%. Sample: memory CD4+ T cells sorted from blood. Subset meaning: CD45RA-negative fraction. Receptors originate from a man in his late teens or twenties in good health.

This clone occurred once. This chain links TRBV6-1 with TRBJ1-2, with 7 bases identical to TRBD1. This CDR3 comprises 15 residues. The ends lost 4 bases at V and 3 bases at J; junction bases unmatched: 8. Germline V gene sequence: CDR1 MNHNS, CDR2 SASEGT. The DNA of the CDR3 is TGTGCCAGCAGTGCCGATCTTACAGGGGACTATGGCTACACCTTC. The encoded protein is CASSADLTGDYGYTF.

The gene calls are TRBV21-1 and TRBJ2-1. TRBV21-1 represents a pseudogene. The CDR3 runs to 15 residues. The CDR3 sequence is CASSLRGPSYNEQFF. The CDR3 DNA is TGTGCCAGCAGCTTGAGGGGACCTTCCTACAATGAGCAGTTCTTC.

The chain joins TRBV15 to TRBJ2-3, with a possible D match to TRBD2 (6 bases). Between the trimmed V and J ends, which lost 1 base and 6 bases, there was a span of 17 bases. The CDR3 runs to 16 residues. Germline assignment: CDR1 LNHNV and CDR2 YYDKDF (reference sequence). CDR3 loop: CATSRATSREGDTQYF. The CDR3 DNA follows: TGTGCCACCAGCAGAGCTACTAGCCGAGAGGGGGATACGCAGTATTTT.

The chain combines TRBV27 with TRBJ1-1; D is ambiguous. CDR1 MNHEY and CDR2 SMNVEV come from the germline V gene (reference sequence). The CDR3 is made up of 11 amino acids. V dropped 8 bases and J dropped 7 bases, with 11 bases sitting between them. The DNA of the CDR3 is TGTGCCAGCCGTGGCGCGGGTGAAGCTTTCTTT. It codes for CASRGAGEAFF.

V usage is TRBV7-2 and J usage is TRBJ2-1; 11 nucleotides agree with TRBD2. V lost 5 bases, J lost 6 bases, and 6 bases stayed unmatched. CDR1 and CDR2 (germline): SGHTA, FQGNSA. This CDR3 contains 15 residues. CDR3 coding DNA: TGTGCCAGCAGCCTCGGACTAGCGGGTTTCAATGAGCAGTTCTTC. Its translation: CASSLGLAGFNEQFF.

For this clone: A read error may produce the germline difference seen at one junction end. V is TRBV7-7 and J is TRBJ2-7; TRBD1 or TRBD2 may be the D gene (5 bases each). Germline V lookup: CDR1 SSHAT, CDR2 FNYEAQ (reference sequence). The CDR3 runs 14 residues. The CDR3, as DNA: TGTGCTAGCAGCTTAGGGACCGACTCCTACGAGCAGTACTTC. Residues: CASSLGTDSYEQYF.

The rearrangement links TRBV2 to TRBJ2-3; TRBD2 matches 12 bases. This CDR3 comprises 16 residues. Germline V gene sequence: CDR1 SNHLY, CDR2 FYNNEI. Trimming took 6 bases from V and 5 from J; bases not matched to a gene: 9. The CDR3 DNA sequence: TGTGCCAGCAGCCGCCAGACTAGCGGGGGTGGAGATACGCAGTATTTT. Translated: CASSRQTSGGGDTQYF.

The genes are TRBV11-3 and TRBJ2-3, with a tentative D call TRBD1 (6 bases). Looked up from germline, CDR1 is SGHNT and CDR2 is YENEEA. The CDR3 consists of 16 residues. Trimming took 2 bases from V and 2 from J, leaving 14 bases between them. The CDR3 is CASSLRQQGATDTQYF. As DNA, the CDR3 is TGTGCCAGCAGCTTACGTCAACAGGGAGCCACAGATACGCAGTATTTT.

The V gene is TRBV7-2, the J gene TRBJ2-1; D is possibly TRBD2 (7 bases). V lost 4 bases to trimming and J lost 8 bases, with 9 bases between them. There are 12 residues in the CDR3. CDR1 is SGHTA and CDR2 is FQGNSA in the germline V gene. CDR3 amino acids: CASSSGGHEQFF. In DNA, the CDR3 is TGTGCCAGCAGCTCGGGGGGCCATGAGCAGTTCTTC.

This chain connects TRBV10-3 to TRBJ2-4; 8 nucleotides align to TRBD1. With 5 bases clipped from V and 3 bases from J, the junction kept 9 bases outside the gene matches. Germline CDR1 is ENHRY and CDR2 is SYGVKD. CDR3 size: 16 residues. The CDR3 spells CAISLMGQALKNIQYF. The CDR3 DNA is TGTGCCATCAGTCTGATGGGACAGGCACTCAAAAACATTCAGTACTTC.

V gene TRBV5-1 combines with J gene TRBJ2-7; D remains ambiguous. The CDR3 sequence is 14 residues long. Germline V CDR1 and CDR2: SGHRS, YFSETQ. Between the trimmed V and J ends, which lost 2 bases and 2 bases, there was a span of 11 bases. The CDR3 nucleotides are TGCGCCAGCAGCTTCGGGCCCGCTGCCTACGAGCAGTACTTC. Amino acid sequence: CASSFGPAAYEQYF.

The chain employs TRBV10-3 and TRBJ2-7, with D perhaps matching TRBD2 (6 bases). V lost 5 bases to trimming and J lost 4 bases, with 12 bases between them. This CDR3 contains 13 residues. Germline CDR1 is ENHRY and CDR2 is SYGVKD. CDR3 sequence: CAISSGLGYEQYF. CDR3 nucleotides: TGTGCCATCAGTAGCGGGCTCGGGTACGAGCAGTACTTC.

The rearrangement joins TRBV19 to TRBJ1-6, with 8 bases identical to TRBD1. The CDR3 loop spans 14 amino acids. Trimming removed 1 base from V and 7 bases from J; junction bases left unmatched: 0. Germline V gene data show CDR1 as LNHDA and CDR2 as SQIVND (reference sequence). CDR3 amino acids: CASSIGTGNSPLHF. The CDR3 nucleotides read TGTGCCAGTAGTATAGGGACAGGGAATTCACCCCTCCACTTT.

This chain joins TRBV5-1 and TRBJ2-2; 9 bases are a match to TRBD1. J gave up 7 bases and V 7 bases, and 8 bases lay outside the gene matches. CDR1 and CDR2 from the germline V gene are SGHRS and YFSETQ. The CDR3 is made up of 14 amino acids. As DNA, the CDR3 is TGCGCCAGCCACCTACAGGGGGCAGGCGGGGAGCTGTTTTTT. Its protein is CASHLQGAGGELFF.

This clone was seen a handful of times. The CDR3 nucleotides read TGTGCCAGCTCGGGCGGGACAGGGGTAACTGAAGCTTTCTTT. Translated: CASSGGTGVTEAFF. This chain connects TRBV18 to TRBJ1-1; 10 bases line up with TRBD1. The junction had 6 bases not matched to a gene; V was cut back by 6 bases and J by 5 bases. CDR1 and CDR2 from the germline V gene are KGHSH and LQKENI. The CDR3 covers 14 residues.

V usage is TRBV11-2 and J usage is TRBJ2-7; weak D call: TRBD1 (5 bases). This CDR3 spans 14 amino acids. The germline gives CDR1 SGHAT, CDR2 FQNNGV. V lost 5 bases, J lost 4 bases, and 15 bases lay in between. In DNA, the CDR3 is TGTGCCAGCAGCCACGGAAGGGGCACGTACGAGCAGTACTTC. It encodes CASSHGRGTYEQYF.

For the CDR3, the DNA is TGTGCCAGCAGTCCGGGGACCCGGGCAGGGTATGGCTACACCTTC. Its protein is CASSPGTRAGYGYTF. This chain connects TRBV28 to TRBJ1-2; D may be TRBD1 (5 bases). V dropped 5 bases and J dropped 5 bases, with 18 bases sitting between them. From germline, CDR1 is MDHEN and CDR2 SYDVKM. This CDR3 has 15 amino acids.

This chain joins TRBV15 and TRBJ1-4; D not certain. V was trimmed by 5 bases and J by 10 bases, leaving 11 bases between them. The germline gives CDR1 LNHNV, CDR2 YYDKDF (reference sequence). The CDR3 covers 12 residues. The chain's CDR3 is CATSPGLRKLFF. The CDR3 DNA sequence: TGTGCCACCAGCCCGGGGTTACGAAAACTGTTTTTT. Full variable domain (remainder filled in from reference TRBV15 and TRBJ1-4): DAMVIQNPRYQVTQFGKPVTLSCSQTLNHNVMYWYQQKSSQAPKLLFHYYDKDFNNEADTPDNFQSRRPNTSFCFLDIRSPGLGDTAMYLCATSPGLRKLFFGSGTQLSVL.

The chain links TRBV19 to TRBJ2-2, with TRBD2 matching over 8 bases. V trimming: 4 bases; J trimming: 7 bases; junction bases outside the gene matches: 8. The CDR3 runs 15 residues. CDR1 LNHDA and CDR2 SQIVND come from the germline V gene (reference sequence). The CDR3 loop is CASSTGLGLGGELFF. DNA for the CDR3: TGTGCCAGTAGTACGGGACTAGGACTCGGCGGGGAGCTGTTTTTT.

This clone was recorded a few times. V is TRBV6-5 and J is TRBJ1-6; unclear D gene. In germline, CDR1 is MNHEY, CDR2 SVGAGI. Trimming left V 0 bases short and J 13 bases short, with 7 bases between. The CDR3 sequence is 12 residues long. The CDR3 nucleotides are TGTGCCAGCAGTTACTCGACTAGGCCCCTCCACTTT. Translation: CASSYSTRPLHF.

The chain couples TRBV30 to TRBJ2-5, with D perhaps matching TRBD2 (5 bases). The V end lost 0 bases, the J end lost 5 bases, and 10 bases lay between the germline ends. This CDR3 contains 13 residues. Germline V gene sequence: CDR1 GTSNPN, CDR2 SVGIG (reference sequence). CDR3 in DNA: TGTGCCTGGAGTGTAACTAGATCGGAGACCCAGTACTTC. It specifies CAWSVTRSETQYF.

The chain is built from TRBV27 and TRBJ1-5; a possible D gene is TRBD1 (6 bases). The V end lost 11 bases, the J end lost 3 bases, and 14 bases lay between the germline ends. The CDR3 loop spans 13 amino acids. Looked up from germline, CDR1 is MNHEY and CDR2 is SMNVEV (reference sequence). CDR3 sequence: CASRGRYNQPQHF. CDR3 sequence (DNA): TGTGCCTCCAGGGGCAGGTACAATCAGCCCCAGCATTTT.

Only one count was recorded for this clone. The genes are TRBV9 and TRBJ2-5; D not certain. Germline values: CDR1 SGDLS, CDR2 YYNGEE. This CDR3 is built from 13 residues. Trimming stripped 0 bases from V and 3 bases from J, with 6 bases between. CDR3 nucleotides: TGTGCCAGCAGCGTAGAGCTAGAAGAGACCCAGTACTTC. Translating it yields CASSVELEETQYF.

This clone has ten or more counts. The genes are TRBV15 and TRBJ1-5, with D unresolved. CDR1 is LNHNV and CDR2 is YYDKDF in the germline V gene (reference sequence). The V end lost 0 bases, the J end lost 6 bases, and 3 bases lay between the germline ends. The CDR3 runs 12 residues. CDR3 sequence: CATSRDVQPQHF. In nucleotides, the CDR3 is TGTGCCACCAGCAGAGACGTTCAGCCCCAGCATTTT. Together with reference TRBV15 and TRBJ1-5, the CDR3 gives the full variable domain: DAMVIQNPRYQVTQFGKPVTLSCSQTLNHNVMYWYQQKSSQAPKLLFHYYDKDFNNEADTPDNFQSRRPNTSFCFLDIRSPGLGDTAMYLCATSRDVQPQHFGDGTRLSIL.

Concerning this clone: A much larger clone differs from this one at a single base, so this may be a read error. This chain uses TRBV6-6 with TRBJ2-3; 7 bases line up with TRBD2. The CDR3 loop spans 15 amino acids. Germline V lookup: CDR1 MNHNY, CDR2 SVGAGI (reference sequence). J was trimmed by 0 bases and V by 6 bases; bases with no gene match: 6. The CDR3 DNA is TGTGCCAGCAGGGGACGAGCGGGGAGCACAGATACGCAGTATTTT. Amino acid sequence: CASRGRAGSTDTQYF.

The chain couples TRBV28 to TRBJ2-7; 11 bases match TRBD1. Looked up from germline, CDR1 is MDHEN and CDR2 is SYDVKM. The length of the CDR3 is 15 residues. V trimming: 7 bases; J trimming: 5 bases; junction bases outside the gene matches: 10. The CDR3 loop reads CASTPAGTGGHEQYF. The CDR3 DNA is TGTGCCAGCACCCCGGCCGGGACAGGGGGACACGAGCAGTACTTC.

Details on this clone: Other DNA sequences within the sample encode an identical CDR3. The chain links TRBV10-3 to TRBJ1-5, with a tentative D call TRBD1 (5 bases). The CDR3 consists of 13 residues. Germline V lookup: CDR1 ENHRY, CDR2 SYGVKD. V lost 5 bases, J lost 1 base, and 6 bases lay in between. CDR3: CAISRDSNQPQHF. The CDR3 DNA reads TGTGCCATCAGTCGGGACAGCAATCAGCCCCAGCATTTT.

This clone was detected once. The chain has TRBV11-2 and TRBJ2-4; possibly TRBD1 or TRBD2 for D (7 bases each). The V gene lost 5 bases and the J gene lost 7 bases, with 15 bases spanning the gap. The CDR3 contains 14 residues. Looked up from germline, CDR1 is SGHAT and CDR2 is FQNNGV. Written as DNA, the CDR3 is TGTGCCAGCAGCAGAGGTCAGGGGGGGAACATTCAGTACTTC. Amino acids: CASSRGQGGNIQYF.

A remark on this clone: A junction end diverges from the germline sequence, so it may reflect a read error. The CDR3 reads CASSGGLMETQYF. DNA of the CDR3: TGTGCTAGCAGCGGGGGACTTATGGAGACCCAGTACTTC. V gene TRBV7-7 combines with J gene TRBJ2-5; TRBD2 matches 8 bases. The germline V gene has CDR1 SSHAT and CDR2 FNYEAQ (reference sequence). The length of the CDR3 is 13 residues.

There are a few counts of this clone. Here the CDR3 DNA reads TGTGCCAGCAGCGTGAACGGGGAGCTGTTTTTT. This translates into CASSVNGELFF. The rearrangement joins TRBV9 to TRBJ2-2; D remains unclear. V lost 2 bases to trimming and J lost 7 bases, with 3 bases between them. Germline loops: CDR1 SGDLS, CDR2 YYNGEE. This CDR3 has 11 residues.

The V call is TRBV7-2, the J call TRBJ2-3; TRBD2 matches at 10 bases. The germline V gene encodes CDR1 SGHTA and CDR2 FQGNSA. V lost 9 bases and J lost 5; bases outside the gene matches: 11. The CDR3 consists of 15 residues. Here the CDR3 reads CASESGRAVGDTQYF. In DNA form, the CDR3 reads TGTGCCAGTGAGAGCGGGAGGGCCGTGGGAGATACGCAGTATTTT.